The rows below give T cell receptor beta chains drawn from one sample of a study of identical twins. A single record per CDR3 protein comes from TCRdb applying MiXCR to the 5' RACE reads. The sample includes 1,800,000 or so distinct CDR3 sequences, about 30% of them seen just once. The sample consisted of cord blood. All receptors derive from a newborn girl in good health. Both conserved end residues are part of each CDR3. The D gene is left open where the match is weak. Size values are once, few and many counts, or a class for expanded clones, and some rows have none.

V	size	J	D	DNA	CDR3
TRBV20-1	NA	TRBJ2-1	TRBD2	TGCAGTGCTTCTCAGTTACTAGCGGGAGGCAATGAGCAGTTCTTC	CSASQLLAGGNEQFF
TRBV11-1	NA	TRBJ2-5	NA	TGTGCCAGCAGCTCCTGGACAGATCAAGAGACCCAGTACTTC	CASSSWTDQETQYF
TRBV3-1	few	TRBJ1-5	NA	TGTGCCAGCAGCCAATTCGCTGGTGTCGGCAATCAGCCCCAGCATTTT	CASSQFAGVGNQPQHF
TRBV29-1	once	TRBJ2-3	NA	TGCAGCGTTGAGATAATACAGGGTGATACGCAGTATTTT	CSVEIIQGDTQYF
TRBV6-5	many	TRBJ1-2	NA	TGTGCCAGCAGTTACTCGAACTATGGCTACACCTTC	CASSYSNYGYTF
TRBV2	few	TRBJ2-1	TRBD2	TGTGCCAGTCTAGCGGCAGTCTACAATGAGCAGTTCTTC	CASLAAVYNEQFF
TRBV6-1	NA	TRBJ1-1	TRBD1	TGTGCCAGCAGGACAGGGAGGGGTGAAGCTTTCTTT	CASRTGRGEAFF
TRBV12-3/TRBV12-4	few	TRBJ2-3	NA	TGTGCCAGCAGTTTAGAAGTTTGGCCTGATACGCAGTATTTT	CASSLEVWPDTQYF
TRBV27	many	TRBJ1-2	NA	TGCGCCAGCAGCTTGCGGGTTAACTATGGCTACACCTTC	CASSLRVNYGYTF
TRBV28	few	TRBJ2-7	NA	TGTGCCAGCAGTGAGGTCAGCTCCTACGAGCAGTACTTC	CASSEVSSYEQYF
TRBV12-3/TRBV12-4	NA	TRBJ2-1	TRBD2	TGTGCCAGCAGGTTTTTGGCGGGGGGGCTGCATGAGCAGTTCTTC	CASRFLAGGLHEQFF
TRBV5-8	NA	TRBJ2-7	TRBD2	TGTGCCAGCAGCTTGGTGATCCTGGCTAGCGGGAACAATGAGCAGTACTTC	CASSLVILASGNNEQYF
TRBV3-1	few	TRBJ1-1	NA	TGTGCCAGCAGCCCCCGAGACACGCTGAACACTGAAGCTTTCTTT	CASSPRDTLNTEAFF
TRBV29-1	NA	TRBJ1-2	NA	TGCAGCGCCCGGACGGACCCTAACTATGGCTACACCTTC	CSARTDPNYGYTF
TRBV10-3	many	TRBJ2-3	TRBD2	TGTGCCATCAGTGAAGGACTAGCGGGGTACACAGATACGCAGTATTTT	CAISEGLAGYTDTQYF
TRBV4-1	once	TRBJ1-3	NA	TGCGCCAGCAGCCAAGTTTTGCTATGGCAGGGGCCGTTTGGGGGAAACACCATATATTTT	CASSQVLLWQGPFGGNTIYF
TRBV7-2	NA	TRBJ2-3	TRBD2	TGTGCCAGCAGCTTAGGGCTAGCGGGCGCTACTAGCACAGATACGCAGTATTTT	CASSLGLAGATSTDTQYF
TRBV20-1	few	TRBJ2-3	TRBD2	TGCAGTGCTAGGGGGACTAGCGGGAGGCCAGATACGCAGTATTTT	CSARGTSGRPDTQYF
TRBV6-5	NA	TRBJ2-7	TRBD1	TGTGCCAGCAGTTGTGGACAGGGCGACGAGCAGTACTTC	CASSCGQGDEQYF
TRBV27	NA	TRBJ1-3	TRBD1	TGTGCCAGCAGTCCAGGACAGGGAAGGGGAAACACCATATATTTT	CASSPGQGRGNTIYF